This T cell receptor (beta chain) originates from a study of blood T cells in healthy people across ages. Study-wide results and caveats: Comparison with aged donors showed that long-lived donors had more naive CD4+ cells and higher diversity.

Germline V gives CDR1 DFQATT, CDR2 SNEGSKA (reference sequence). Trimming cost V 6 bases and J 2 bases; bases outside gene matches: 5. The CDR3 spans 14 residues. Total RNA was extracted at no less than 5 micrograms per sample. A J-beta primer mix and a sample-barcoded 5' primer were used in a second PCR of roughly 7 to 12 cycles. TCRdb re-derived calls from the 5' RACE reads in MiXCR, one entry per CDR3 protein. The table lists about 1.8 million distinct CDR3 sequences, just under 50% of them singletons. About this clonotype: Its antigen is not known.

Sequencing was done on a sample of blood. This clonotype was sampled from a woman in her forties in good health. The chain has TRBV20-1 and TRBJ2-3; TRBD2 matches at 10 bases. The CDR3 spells CSAGLAGVTDTQYF. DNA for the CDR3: TGCAGTGCCGGGCTAGCGGGGGTCACAGATACGCAGTATTTT.